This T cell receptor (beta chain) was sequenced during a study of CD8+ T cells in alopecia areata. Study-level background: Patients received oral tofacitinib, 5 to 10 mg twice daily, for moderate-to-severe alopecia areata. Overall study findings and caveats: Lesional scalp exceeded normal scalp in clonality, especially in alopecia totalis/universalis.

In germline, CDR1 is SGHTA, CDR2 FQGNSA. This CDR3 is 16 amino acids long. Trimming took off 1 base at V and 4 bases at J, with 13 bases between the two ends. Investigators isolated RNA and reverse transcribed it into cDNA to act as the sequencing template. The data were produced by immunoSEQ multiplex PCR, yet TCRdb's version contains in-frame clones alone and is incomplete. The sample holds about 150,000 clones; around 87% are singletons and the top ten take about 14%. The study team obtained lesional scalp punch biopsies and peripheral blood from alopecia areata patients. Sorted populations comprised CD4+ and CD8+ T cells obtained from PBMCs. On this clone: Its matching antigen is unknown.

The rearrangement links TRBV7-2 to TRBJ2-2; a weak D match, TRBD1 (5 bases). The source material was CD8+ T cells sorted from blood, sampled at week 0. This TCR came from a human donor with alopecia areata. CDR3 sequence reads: CASSLGPYRSTGELFF. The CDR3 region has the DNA TGTGCCAGCAGCTTAGGCCCGTACAGGTCCACCGGGGAGCTGTTTTTT.